One and the same sample provided the 21 T cell receptor beta chains below, sequenced in a study of control samples from healthy donors and cancer patients. Method: immunoSEQ multiplex PCR; TCRdb's copy keeps in-frame clones and lacks some. This sample has over 45,000 clones, with around nine tenths found just once. The sample taken for sequencing was PBMCs. The receptors shown here come from a man aged 40-49 years with colorectal cancer.

The V and J genes are TRBV6-5 and TRBJ1-1; D remains unclear. The V and J ends lost 6 bases and 2 bases respectively, with 10 bases between them. There are 13 residues in the CDR3. Germline assignment: CDR1 MNHEY and CDR2 SVGAGI. The CDR3, as DNA: TGTGCCAGCAGCGCCACAGCAAACACTGAAGCTTTCTTT. Protein: CASSATANTEAFF.

The chain recombines TRBV28 with TRBJ2-1; 8 nucleotides match TRBD1. The germline V gene has CDR1 MDHEN and CDR2 SYDVKM. CDR3 length: 19 amino acids. Losses at the gene ends were 0 bases for V and 0 bases for J; bases not matched to a gene: 10. The CDR3 loop is CASSLWSGGARSSYNEQFF. The CDR3 DNA sequence: TGTGCCAGCAGTTTATGGTCAGGGGGCGCGAGGAGCTCCTACAATGAGCAGTTCTTC.

The chain joins TRBV5-1 to TRBJ2-5; the match to TRBD2 covers 14 bases. The CDR3 extends over 16 amino acids. Germline CDR1 is SGHRS and CDR2 is YFSETQ. V dropped 4 bases and J dropped 4; count of bases not matched to a gene: 6. The CDR3 sequence: CASSGGLAGVGETQYF. The DNA for the CDR3 is TGCGCCAGCAGCGGGGGACTAGCGGGAGTTGGAGAGACCCAGTACTTC.

The chain has TRBV4-3 and TRBJ1-1, with D possibly matching TRBD1 (6 bases). V dropped 0 bases and J dropped 9 bases, with 11 bases sitting between them. This CDR3 is built from 13 residues. Germline lookup yields CDR1 LGHNA and CDR2 YSLEER. The CDR3 bases are TGCGCCAGCAGCCAAGAAGGGGGAGGAAAAGCTTTCTTT. It specifies CASSQEGGGKAFF.

The chain recombines TRBV3-1 (or the pseudogene TRBV3-2) with TRBJ1-5; D is perhaps TRBD1 (6 bases). V was clipped by 2 bases and J by 4 bases, with 24 bases between them. Germline loops: CDR1 LGHDT, CDR2 YNNKEL (reference sequence). CDR3 length equals 19 residues. The CDR3 nucleotides read TGTGCCAGCAGCCAATGCTTTAGGTTAACGAAGGGGGTTAATCAGCCCCAGCATTTT. This codes for CASSQCFRLTKGVNQPQHF.

V usage is TRBV5-4 and J usage is TRBJ1-4, with D maybe TRBD1 (6 bases). V shed 9 bases and J shed 4 bases, with 22 bases lying between them. CDR1 SGHNT and CDR2 YYREEE come from the germline V gene (reference sequence). The CDR3 totals 16 residues. CDR3 in amino acids: CATREGGTTFNEKLFF. The CDR3 nucleotides read TGTGCCACCCGAGAAGGGGGAACAACATTTAATGAAAAACTGTTTTTT.

The chain joins TRBV4-2 to TRBJ2-3, with D uncertain. Germline V gene data show CDR1 as LGHNA and CDR2 as YNFKEQ. The CDR3 is 9 residues long. Trimming took off 3 bases at V and 14 bases at J, with 6 bases between the two ends. The CDR3 region has the DNA TGTGCCAGCAGCCATCATTGGTATTTT. Translating gives CASSHHWYF.

The chain carries TRBV11-3 and TRBJ2-5; 7 bases are a match to TRBD2. CDR1 SGHNT and CDR2 YENEEA come from the germline V gene. The CDR3 totals 16 residues. The J segment lost 3 bases and the V segment lost 5 bases, leaving 12 bases of the junction unmatched. The CDR3 nucleotides read TGTGCCAGCAGCAAAACGGGCCTAGCGGTTAAAGAGACCCAGTACTTC. Its protein product is CASSKTGLAVKETQYF.

The CDR3 DNA follows: TGTGCCAGCAGCTTAGTGAGGGGAACATTGAATGAGCAGTTCTTC. Translated: CASSLVRGTLNEQFF. This chain joins TRBV7-8 and TRBJ2-1; D is possibly TRBD1 or TRBD2 (5 bases each). The V end was cut by 1 base, the J end by 7 bases, with 14 bases between. CDR1 is SGHVS, CDR2 FQNEAQ, per germline. The CDR3 has 15 residues.

With regard to this clone: One end of the junction does not line up with germline, which may come from a read error. The sample contains more than one DNA sequence encoding this CDR3. The chain joins TRBV6-5 to TRBJ1-5; unclear D gene. In germline, CDR1 is MNHEY, CDR2 SVGAGI. The CDR3 length is 13 residues. The CDR3 spells CASASWDNQPQHF. DNA of the CDR3: TGCGCCAGCGCGAGTTGGGACAATCAGCCCCAGCATTTT.

The J gene is TRBJ1-1, the V gene TRBV9; D is unclear. Germline values: CDR1 SGDLS, CDR2 YYNGEE. V was shortened by 0 bases and J by 1 base, with 10 bases between the two germline ends. The CDR3 sequence is 15 residues long. The CDR3 coding sequence is TGTGCCAGCAGCGTAGGATCGACGGCGAACACTGAAGCTTTCTTT. As protein: CASSVGSTANTEAFF.

V and J are TRBV5-1 and TRBJ2-5, with 13 bases aligning to TRBD2. The CDR3 runs 19 residues. V was pared by 4 bases and J by 2 bases, with 14 bases of the junction left unmatched. Germline V lookup: CDR1 SGHRS, CDR2 YFSETQ. CDR3 nucleotides: TGCGCCAGCAGCAGCTCCGGGACTAGCGGGAACCCGGATCAAGAGACCCAGTACTTC. This translates into CASSSSGTSGNPDQETQYF.

This clone was counted a single time. The chain recombines TRBV3-1 (or the pseudogene TRBV3-2) with TRBJ1-1, with D hard to call. CDR1 is LGHDT and CDR2 is YNNKEL in the germline V gene (reference sequence). Trimming removed 4 bases at V and 8 bases at J, with 14 bases between. This CDR3 has 13 residues. DNA of the CDR3: TGTGCCAGCAGCCCTAATATTGGGTCGGAAGCTTTCTTT. Protein: CASSPNIGSEAFF.

The V call is TRBV9, the J call TRBJ2-1; 8 bases line up with TRBD2. This CDR3 is 16 amino acids long. Germline V gene data show CDR1 as SGDLS and CDR2 as YYNGEE. Germline trimming cut 4 bases from V and 2 bases from J; bases unmatched to any gene: 8. The CDR3 nucleotides read TGTGCCAGCAGCCGGGGCGTAGCGGGAACCTACAATGAGCAGTTCTTC. Its protein product is CASSRGVAGTYNEQFF.

The rearrangement links TRBV3-1 (or the pseudogene TRBV3-2) to TRBJ2-1; TRBD2 agrees at 9 bases. Germline V lookup: CDR1 LGHDT, CDR2 YNNKEL (reference sequence). This CDR3 has 16 residues. Trimming at V came to 0 bases and at J to 4 bases, leaving 4 bases not matched to a gene. Here the CDR3 reads CASSQDIAGAYNEQFF. CDR3 sequence (DNA): TGTGCCAGCAGCCAAGATATAGCGGGAGCTTACAATGAGCAGTTCTTC.

The V call is TRBV5-6, the J call TRBJ1-1; D remains unclear. The CDR3 spans 14 residues. Germline CDR1 reads SGHDT; CDR2 reads YYEEEE. With 0 bases removed from V and 5 bases from J, the gap between germline ends came to 11 bases. The CDR3 protein is CASSLGRGTTEAFF. In nucleotides, the CDR3 is TGTGCCAGCAGCTTGGGGCGGGGTACGACTGAAGCTTTCTTT.

This chain links TRBV19 with TRBJ2-7; 9 nucleotides match TRBD1. Looked up from germline, CDR1 is LNHDA and CDR2 is SQIVND (reference sequence). J was trimmed by 2 bases and V by 4 bases; bases with no gene match: 9. The CDR3 runs 16 residues. The CDR3 loop reads CASSKSGTGNPYEQYF. The CDR3 coding sequence is TGTGCCAGTAGTAAATCCGGGACAGGGAACCCCTACGAGCAGTACTTC.

V and J are TRBV5-4 and TRBJ2-7; 9 nucleotides agree with TRBD1. This CDR3 is 16 amino acids long. V trimming: 4 bases; J trimming: 1 base; junction bases outside the gene matches: 9. CDR1 is SGHNT, CDR2 YYREEE, per germline (reference sequence). DNA of the CDR3: TGTGCCAGCAGCAGATTCCGGGACAGGGATTCCTACGAGCAGTACTTC. Amino acid sequence: CASSRFRDRDSYEQYF.

The gene calls are TRBV6-5 and TRBJ1-2; no clear D gene. Germline V gene lookup returns CDR1 MNHEY and CDR2 SVGAGI. Trimming stripped 5 bases from V and 4 bases from J, with 8 bases between. CDR3 size: 12 residues. CDR3 in DNA: TGTGCCAGCAGTCCGGGTCGCTATGGCTACACCTTC. Encoded protein: CASSPGRYGYTF.

This clone was counted only a few times. The chain recombines TRBV7-2 with TRBJ2-7; 7 nucleotides match TRBD2. Germline V gives CDR1 SGHTA, CDR2 FQGNSA. V trimming: 5 bases; J trimming: 3 bases; junction bases outside the gene matches: 10. The CDR3 is 15 residues long. As DNA, the CDR3 is TGTGCCAGCAGCCCTCGGTGGGGGGGGAACTACGAGCAGTACTTC. Translating it yields CASSPRWGGNYEQYF. The full variable domain, completed using reference TRBV7-2 and TRBJ2-7, is GAGVSQSPSNKVTEKGKDVELRCDPISGHTALYWYRQSLGQGLEFLIYFQGNSAPDKSGLPSDRFSAERTGGSVSTLTIQRTQQEDSAVYLCASSPRWGGNYEQYFGPGTRLTVT.

V and J are TRBV27 and TRBJ1-5, with D maybe TRBD1 (5 bases). Per germline, CDR1 MNHEY and CDR2 SMNVEV (reference sequence). The CDR3 contains 16 residues. V lost 4 bases to trimming and J lost 4 bases, with 17 bases between them. The CDR3 sequence is CASSSRGTKGNQPQHF. The CDR3 coding sequence is TGTGCCAGCAGTTCGCGGGGGACGAAGGGGAATCAGCCCCAGCATTTT.